This entry concerns a single T cell receptor beta chain. Its antigen is unidentified. The data were taken from a study of T cells in pancreatic ductal adenocarcinoma. Notes on the study in general: Blood had more productive templates and about 8-fold more unique clonotypes than tumor.

Between the trimmed V and J ends, which lost 1 base and 3 bases, there was a span of 10 bases. The CDR3 length is 14 residues. Germline V gene sequence: CDR1 SGHRS, CDR2 YFSETQ. Sequencing was performed with immunoSEQ multiplex PCR; in TCRdb, only in-frame clones are kept and a portion is missing. The sample has several thousand clones, 68% seen once. No neoadjuvant therapy was given to the selected pancreatic ductal adenocarcinoma patients before their surgery. This TCR was sampled from a human donor with pancreatic ductal adenocarcinoma. The rearrangement uses TRBV5-1 and TRBJ1-1, with D uncertain. Sequenced material: pancreatic tumor tissue. The CDR3 DNA is TGCGCCAGCAGCTTGACCGGTCGGGACACTGAAGCTTTCTTT. Its translation is CASSLTGRDTEAFF.